This section outlines one T cell receptor (beta chain) sequence together with its context. Its antigen is unidentified. V lost 3 bases, J lost 0 bases, and 12 bases stayed unmatched. The CDR3 runs 19 residues. CDR1 and CDR2 (germline): SGHRS, YFSETQ. The repertoire was sequenced with immunoSEQ multiplex PCR; TCRdb's copy has only in-frame clones and lacks some. The sample includes roughly 56,000 clones, more than 75% seen only once; the top ten take about 1.2%. This entry is derived from a study of OX40 agonist ivuxolimab in advanced cancers. General study findings and limits: Averaging showed that CD8+ T cells had more expanded clones than CD4+ did.

The TCR sequence derives from an adult with an advanced solid tumor such as melanoma, head and neck, liver or kidney cancer. The source material was CD4+ or CD8+ T cells sorted from blood, sampled in a trial of the OX40 agonist ivuxolimab. V usage is TRBV5-1 and J usage is TRBJ1-4; 9 bases align to TRBD1. Here the CDR3 reads CASSYRPGQGRSTNEKLFF. CDR3 nucleotides: TGCGCCAGCAGCTACCGACCCGGACAGGGGCGATCAACTAATGAAAAACTGTTTTTT.